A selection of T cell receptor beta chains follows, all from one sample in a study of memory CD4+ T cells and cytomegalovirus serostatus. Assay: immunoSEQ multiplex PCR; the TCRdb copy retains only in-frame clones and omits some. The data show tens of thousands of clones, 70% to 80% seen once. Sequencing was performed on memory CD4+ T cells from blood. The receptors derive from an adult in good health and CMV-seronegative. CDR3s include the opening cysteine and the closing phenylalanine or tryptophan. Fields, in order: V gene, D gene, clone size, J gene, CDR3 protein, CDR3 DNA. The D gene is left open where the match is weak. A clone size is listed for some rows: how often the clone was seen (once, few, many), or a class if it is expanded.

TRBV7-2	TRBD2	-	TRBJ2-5	CASRDGLARETQYF	TGTGCCAGCAGGGATGGACTAGCGAGAGAGACCCAGTACTTC
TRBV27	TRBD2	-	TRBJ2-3	CASSLLAGTSGATDTQYF	TGTGCCAGCAGTTTATTAGCGGGGACTAGCGGAGCCACAGATACGCAGTATTTT
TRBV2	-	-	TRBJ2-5	CASSVTSVRRETQYF	TGTGCCAGCAGCGTAACATCGGTCCGGAGAGAGACCCAGTACTTC
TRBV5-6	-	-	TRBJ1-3	CASSRSRGNTIYF	TGTGCCAGCAGCCGCTCTCGAGGAAACACCATATATTTT
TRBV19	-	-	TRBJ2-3	CASSIRRGGAHYTDTQYF	TGTGCCAGTAGTATCCGCCGGGGCGGGGCGCATTACACAGATACGCAGTATTTT
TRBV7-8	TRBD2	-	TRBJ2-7	CASSFGLAGTYEQYF	TGTGCCAGCAGTTTTGGACTAGCGGGCACCTACGAGCAGTACTTC
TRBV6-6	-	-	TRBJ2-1	CASSSARIGTHEQFF	TGTGCCAGCAGTTCCGCCAGGATAGGGACCCATGAGCAGTTCTTC
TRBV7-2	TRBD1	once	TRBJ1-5	CASSFTGGVGQPQHF	TGTGCCAGCAGCTTTACAGGGGGCGTCGGACAGCCCCAGCATTTT
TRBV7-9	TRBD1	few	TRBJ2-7	CASSLGQGDYEQYF	TGTGCCAGCAGCTTAGGACAGGGGGATTACGAGCAGTACTTC
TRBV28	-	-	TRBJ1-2	CASSLGAGGYTF	TGTGCCAGCAGTTTAGGGGCTGGTGGCTACACCTTC
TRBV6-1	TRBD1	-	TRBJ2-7	CASSLGTAYEQYF	TGTGCCAGCAGCCTCGGGACAGCCTACGAGCAGTACTTC
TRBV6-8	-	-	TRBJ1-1	CASGGGIMWGDPNTEAFF	TGTGCCAGCGGTGGGGGGATAATGTGGGGGGACCCAAACACTGAAGCTTTCTTT
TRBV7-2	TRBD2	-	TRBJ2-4	CASSSGTTKNIQYF	TGTGCCAGCAGCAGCGGGACTACCAAAAACATTCAGTACTTC
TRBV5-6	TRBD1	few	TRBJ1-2	CASRRTGANYGYTF	TGTGCCAGCAGGAGGACAGGGGCTAACTATGGCTACACCTTC
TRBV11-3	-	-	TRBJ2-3	CASSLRGADTQYF	TGTGCCAGCAGCCTCAGGGGGGCCGATACGCAGTATTTT
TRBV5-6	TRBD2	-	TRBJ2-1	CASSSGGRGNEQFF	TGTGCCAGCAGCTCTGGCGGGAGAGGTAATGAGCAGTTCTTC
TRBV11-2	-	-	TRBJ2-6	CASSLVRGSGANVLTF	TGTGCCAGCAGCTTAGTTCGGGGATCTGGGGCCAACGTCCTGACTTTC
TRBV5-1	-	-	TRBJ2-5	CASSLGDQETQYF	TGCGCCAGCAGCTTGGGGGACCAGGAGACCCAGTACTTC
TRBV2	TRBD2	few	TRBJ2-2	CASSGRGRNTGELFF	TGTGCCAGCAGTGGGCGGGGGAGGAACACCGGGGAGCTGTTTTTT
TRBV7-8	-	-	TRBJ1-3	CASGLRRGGAGNTIYF	TGTGCCAGCGGACTTAGGAGAGGGGGGGCTGGAAACACCATATATTTT
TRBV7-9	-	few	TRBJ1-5	CASSSWTEDQPQHF	TGTGCCAGCAGCTCCTGGACGGAGGATCAGCCCCAGCATTTT
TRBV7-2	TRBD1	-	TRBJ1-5	CASSPGQGHNQPQHF	TGTGCCAGCAGCCCGGGACAGGGTCACAATCAGCCCCAGCATTTT
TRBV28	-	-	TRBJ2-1	CASSPIADILSYNEQFF	TGTGCCAGCAGTCCTATAGCGGATATTCTCTCCTACAATGAGCAGTTCTTC
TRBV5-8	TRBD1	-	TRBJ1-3	CASSSKWGDRTFSGNTIYF	TGTGCCAGCAGCTCCAAGTGGGGGGACAGGACTTTCTCTGGAAACACCATATATTTT
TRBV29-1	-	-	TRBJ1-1	CSVGRQVLNTEAFF	TGCAGCGTTGGACGACAGGTCCTCAACACTGAAGCTTTCTTT
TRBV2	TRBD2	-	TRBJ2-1	CASSEGGRNFWFF	TGTGCCAGCAGTGAAGGCGGGAGAAATTTTTGGTTCTTC
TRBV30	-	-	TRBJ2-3	CAWARSSPDTQYF	TGTGCCTGGGCTCGCTCATCTCCAGATACGCAGTATTTT
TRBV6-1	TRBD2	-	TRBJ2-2	CASTRTSSGELFF	TGTGCCAGCACTAGGACTAGTAGTGGGGAGCTGTTTTTT
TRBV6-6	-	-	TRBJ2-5	CASSYSIGRGETQYF	TGTGCCAGCAGTTACTCGATAGGGAGAGGAGAGACCCAGTACTTC
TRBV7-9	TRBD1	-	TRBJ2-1	CASSPQGDEQFF	TGTGCCAGCAGCCCCCAGGGGGATGAGCAGTTCTTC
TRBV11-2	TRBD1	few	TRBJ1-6	CASSPTGLNSPLHF	TGTGCCAGCAGCCCGACAGGGCTTAATTCACCCCTCCACTTT
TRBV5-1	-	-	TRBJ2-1	CASHQGTSRNEQFF	TGCGCCAGCCATCAGGGGACCTCCCGGAATGAGCAGTTCTTC
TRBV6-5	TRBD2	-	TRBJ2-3	CASSPTSGRRDTQYF	TGTGCCAGCAGTCCCACTAGCGGGAGGCGAGATACGCAGTATTTT
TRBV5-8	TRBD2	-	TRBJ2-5	CASSLAGSSGGLLGTQYF	TGTGCCAGCAGCTTGGCGGGGTCTAGCGGGGGCCTCCTTGGGACCCAGTACTTC
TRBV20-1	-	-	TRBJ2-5	CSAEVQETQYF	TGCAGTGCCGAGGTCCAAGAGACCCAGTACTTC
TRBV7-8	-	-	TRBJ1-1	CASSQLVGLGAFF	TGTGCCAGCAGCCAATTGGTAGGGTTGGGAGCTTTCTTT
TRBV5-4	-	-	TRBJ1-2	CASSAGPTQAYGYTF	TGTGCCAGCAGTGCGGGACCGACTCAGGCCTATGGCTACACCTTC
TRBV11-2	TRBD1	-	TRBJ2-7	CASSFATGGSEQYF	TGTGCCAGCAGCTTTGCGACAGGGGGCAGCGAGCAGTACTTC
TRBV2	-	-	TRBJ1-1	CASSSFDSTTEAFF	TGTGCCAGCAGTTCCTTCGACAGCACCACTGAAGCTTTCTTT
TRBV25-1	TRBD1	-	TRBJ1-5	CASTPNGDRVNQPQHF	TGTGCCAGCACCCCCAATGGCGACAGGGTGAATCAGCCCCAGCATTTT
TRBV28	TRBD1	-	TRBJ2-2	CASSFVRQGGAGELFF	TGTGCCAGCAGTTTTGTTCGACAGGGGGGGGCCGGGGAGCTGTTTTTT
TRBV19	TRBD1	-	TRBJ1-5	CASSGTGHSNQPQHF	TGTGCCAGTAGCGGGACAGGCCATAGCAATCAGCCCCAGCATTTT
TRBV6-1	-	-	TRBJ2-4	CASSEVQKNIQYF	TGTGCCAGCAGTGAAGTACAGAAAAACATTCAGTACTTC
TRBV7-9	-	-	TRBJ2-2	CASSAPGPNTGELFF	TGTGCCAGCAGCGCCCCGGGACCCAACACCGGGGAGCTGTTTTTT
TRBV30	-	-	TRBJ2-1	CAWRSAGSNEQFF	TGTGCCTGGAGATCGGCGGGGTCCAATGAGCAGTTCTTC
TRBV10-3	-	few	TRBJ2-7	CAISESTRGYEQYF	TGTGCCATCAGTGAGTCGACCAGGGGCTACGAGCAGTACTTC